The sequence of this TCR beta chain was determined in a study of graft-versus-host responses after intestinal transplantation. About the research overall: Every recipient underwent anti-thymocyte globulin induction, then tacrolimus and steroids for roughly three years. Study-wide results and limits: Early post-transplant HvG declines were associated with peak circulating GvH clone levels. GvH clones turned up in recipient marrow; some had shown up first in ileum or blood.

Trimming left V 4 bases short and J 4 bases short, with 14 bases between. The CDR3 runs 15 residues. The V gene's germline CDR1 is MGHRA and CDR2 YSYEKL. This clone has just a few counts. The study plated about 200,000 CFSE-labeled responders with about 200,000 irradiated, violet-dye-labeled stimulators. Method: immunoSEQ multiplex PCR; TCRdb's copy keeps in-frame clones and lacks some. This table has fewer than 15,000 clones, roughly a third appearing once. The material was alloreactive CD8+ T cells from a mixed lymphocyte reaction culture, obtained before intestinal transplant. As for subset: CFSE-low proliferating T cells sorted from roughly 6-day pre-transplant mixed lymphocyte reaction (GvH or HvG direction). This sequence originates from a human patient who received an intestinal transplant. J is TRBJ2-1 and V is TRBV4-1, with D tentatively TRBD2 (5 bases). The CDR3 loop reads CASSRSGRVYNEQFF. The CDR3 DNA follows: TGCGCCAGCAGCCGTTCGGGAAGGGTTTACAATGAGCAGTTCTTC.